This T cell receptor (beta chain) stems from a study of T cells expressing NK-cell markers. The overall study: Of eight sequenced donors, seven were HCMV-seropositive and one HCMV-seronegative.

The CDR3 is 13 residues long. From germline, CDR1 is SEHNR and CDR2 FQNEAQ (reference sequence). 5'RACE template switching with UMIs produced the TCR beta cDNA. No DNA is given; TCRdb re-called the 5' RACE reads and lists each CDR3 protein once. This listing includes 150,000 to 180,000 distinct CDR3 sequences. The rearrangement links TRBV7-9 to TRBJ1-1; TCRdb gives TRBD1 as the D gene, but with no DNA this cannot be confirmed. The sequencing sample was made of blood T cells: a sorted CD56 or NKG2C T cell subset, CD4+ or CD8+ T cells, or bulk PBMC T cells (not recorded which). This TCR came from a woman between 50 and 59 years old in good health. This CDR3 reads CASSLVPGSEAFF.